These 23 T cell receptor beta chains originate from one sample sequenced in a study of Ad26.COV2.S vaccination and SARS-CoV-2 variants (dated by TCRdb to about 2021). Library creation used the immunoSEQ multiplex PCR assay. This is the immuneACCESS table as TCRdb keeps it, with only in-frame sequences that have V and J called. A part of the clones is gone; compared with another copy, unresolved V genes explain less than half, and the rest is unexplained. The sample table records under 300,000 clones; around 90% of these occur just once. The ten largest account for roughly 3% of the sample. This specimen's treatment or condition label, per the study, means: some 19 received Ad26.COV2.S at low or high dose, single or two shots; 5 received placebo; per-sample allocation not given. Repertoires of vaccine and placebo recipients were sequenced from samples taken on day 63 after the first injection. The sequencing used peripheral blood, collected in a trial of Ad26.COV2.S vaccine versus placebo. All receptors come from a person between 18 and 65 years old who received the Ad26.COV2.S COVID-19 vaccine or a placebo.

The chain is built from TRBV5-6 and TRBJ2-7; 7 nucleotides align to TRBD1. The CDR3 spans 14 residues. Germline V lookup: CDR1 SGHDT, CDR2 YYEEEE. The J segment lost 1 base and the V segment lost 2 bases, leaving 3 bases of the junction unmatched. This CDR3 reads CASSLRQGSYEQYF. The CDR3 region has the DNA TGTGCCAGCAGCTTACGACAGGGATCCTACGAGCAGTACTTC.

J is TRBJ1-1 and V is TRBV10-3, with 9 bases identical to TRBD1. V shed 11 bases and J 3 bases; nucleotides not matched to a gene: 4. Germline lookup yields CDR1 ENHRY and CDR2 SYGVKD. There are 12 residues in the CDR3. The chain's CDR3 is CAARDRDTEAFF. In DNA form, the CDR3 reads TGTGCCGCCCGGGACAGGGACACTGAAGCTTTCTTT.

The chain uses TRBV25-1 and TRBJ2-5; D is perhaps TRBD1 (6 bases). This CDR3 is built from 14 residues. V was trimmed by 4 bases and J by 4 bases, leaving 13 bases between them. The germline V gene encodes CDR1 MGHDK and CDR2 SYGVNS. This CDR3 reads CASSGRDTRETQYF. The DNA of the CDR3 is TGTGCCAGCAGTGGCCGGGACACCCGAGAGACCCAGTACTTC.

The chain uses TRBV19 and TRBJ1-1; D is unresolved. Trimming took off 6 bases at V and 1 base at J, with 15 bases between the two ends. The germline V gene has CDR1 LNHDA and CDR2 SQIVND (reference sequence). The CDR3 is made up of 15 amino acids. The CDR3 protein is CASRAGVGKNTEAFF. The CDR3 bases are TGTGCCAGTAGGGCGGGAGTGGGGAAGAACACTGAAGCTTTCTTT.

The chain recombines TRBV28 with TRBJ2-7; D perhaps matches TRBD1 (5 bases). CDR3 length equals 12 residues. CDR1 is MDHEN, CDR2 SYDVKM, per germline. Trimming removed 5 bases from V and 5 bases from J, with 10 bases in between. The chain's CDR3 is CASSAHRNEQYV. CDR3 DNA: TGTGCCAGCAGTGCGCACAGGAACGAGCAGTACGTC.

The CDR3 DNA sequence: TGTGCCAGCAGTGGCATTGAGGGCAGGGTCAATCAGCCCCAGCATTTT. Protein sequence: CASSGIEGRVNQPQHF. J is TRBJ1-5 and V is TRBV6-1, with TRBD1 as a possible D gene (5 bases). The CDR3 loop spans 16 amino acids. Per germline, CDR1 MNHNS and CDR2 SASEGT. Trimming left V 4 bases short and J 3 bases short, with 16 bases between.

The chain carries TRBV29-1 and TRBJ1-2; D is undetermined. CDR3 length equals 13 residues. CDR1 SQVTM and CDR2 ANQGSEA come from the germline V gene. V was trimmed by 8 bases and J by 0 bases, leaving 13 bases between them. In DNA form, the CDR3 reads TGCAGCCATATACCTTTGTCTAACTATGGCTACACCTTC. Amino acids: CSHIPLSNYGYTF.

V usage is TRBV5-1 and J usage is TRBJ2-3, with TRBD1 matching over 10 bases. J lost 2 bases, V lost 0 bases, and 3 bases had no gene match. Per germline, CDR1 SGHRS and CDR2 YFSETQ. The CDR3 loop spans 16 amino acids. Here the CDR3 DNA reads TGCGCCAGCAGCTTGGGGACAGGGGGAGACACAGATACGCAGTATTTT. This codes for CASSLGTGGDTDTQYF.

The V call is TRBV6-2 or TRBV6-3, the J call TRBJ1-2, with D unclear. Germline V gives CDR1 MNHEY, CDR2 SVGEGT. This CDR3 has 17 residues. V was shortened by 0 bases and J by 0 bases, with 14 bases between the two germline ends. CDR3 DNA sequence: TGTGCCAGCAGTTACTCTAGAGCGGAGCGAGCTAACTATGGCTACACCTTC. This codes for CASSYSRAERANYGYTF.

The V gene is TRBV29-1, the J gene TRBJ2-2, with D uncertain. The V gene's germline CDR1 is SQVTM and CDR2 ANQGSEA. This CDR3 is 14 amino acids long. V lost 7 bases to trimming and J lost 6 bases, with 18 bases between them. The CDR3 sequence is CSGDVGSRPGELFF. CDR3 nucleotide sequence: TGCAGCGGAGATGTGGGGTCGCGTCCCGGGGAGCTGTTTTTT.

V and J are TRBV4-2 and TRBJ2-4; D gene ambiguous. V was pared by 4 bases and J by 0 bases, with 19 bases between. The CDR3 loop spans 18 amino acids. In germline, CDR1 is LGHNA, CDR2 YNFKEQ. The CDR3 loop reads CASSRLGTMDPAKNIQYF. CDR3 nucleotide sequence: TGTGCCAGCAGCCGTTTGGGCACCATGGACCCAGCCAAAAACATTCAGTACTTC.

The genes are TRBV19 and TRBJ1-2; no reliable D call. Per germline, CDR1 LNHDA and CDR2 SQIVND (reference sequence). V gave up 7 bases and J gave up 0 bases, with 15 bases separating them. The CDR3 totals 15 residues. The DNA of the CDR3 is TGTGCCAGTACCGACTTTCCCGGGACTAACTATGGCTACACCTTC. Translating gives CASTDFPGTNYGYTF.

The V and J genes are TRBV7-9 and TRBJ2-7; the D gene is possibly TRBD1 (6 bases). V shed 0 bases and J shed 6 bases, with 12 bases lying between them. The CDR3 consists of 14 residues. Germline lookup yields CDR1 SEHNR and CDR2 FQNEAQ (reference sequence). CDR3 bases: TGTGCCAGCAGCTTAGCGCAACCAGGGGCCGAGCAGTACGTC. The encoded protein is CASSLAQPGAEQYV.

This clone has more than one count but fewer than ten. J is TRBJ2-1 and V is TRBV5-8; D gene unclear. This CDR3 contains 13 residues. Trimming cost V 2 bases and J 13 bases, with 16 bases left between them. The V gene's germline CDR1 is SGHTS and CDR2 YDEGEE. DNA of the CDR3: TGTGCCAGCAGCTTTATTTGGGCCCCCACCCAGTTCTTC. This codes for CASSFIWAPTQFF. Combining the CDR3 with reference TRBV5-8 and TRBJ2-1 gives the whole variable domain EAGVTQSPTHLIKTRGQQATLRCSPISGHTSVYWYQQALGLGLQFLLWYDEGEERNRGNFPPRFSGRQFPNYSSELNVNALELEDSALYLCASSFIWAPTQFFGPGTRLTVL.

J is TRBJ2-1 and V is TRBV12-3 or TRBV12-4; D is undetermined. The germline V and J ends were trimmed by 1 base and 9 bases, with 7 bases remaining between them. CDR3 length: 12 residues. The CDR3 loop is CASSLGLAEQFF. CDR3 nucleotide sequence: TGTGCCAGCAGTTTAGGGTTGGCTGAGCAGTTCTTC.

This chain joins TRBV18 and TRBJ2-5, with no clear D. Between the trimmed V and J ends, which lost 6 bases and 1 base, there was a span of 6 bases. The germline V gene encodes CDR1 KGHSH and CDR2 LQKENI. CDR3 length: 12 amino acids. This CDR3 is CASSPTQETQYF. Here the CDR3 DNA reads TGTGCCAGCTCGCCGACCCAAGAGACCCAGTACTTC.

The V and J genes are TRBV2 and TRBJ1-2; TRBD1 agrees at 7 bases. The J segment lost 5 bases and the V segment lost 6 bases, leaving 9 bases of the junction unmatched. The CDR3 is 14 residues long. The V gene's germline CDR1 is SNHLY and CDR2 FYNNEI. CDR3 amino acids: CASRSGTGDYGYTF. The CDR3 DNA sequence: TGTGCCAGCAGGAGTGGCACAGGGGATTATGGCTACACCTTC.

The V and J genes are TRBV14 and TRBJ2-5; D remains ambiguous. The germline gives CDR1 SGHDN, CDR2 FVKESK. Trimming shortened V by 4 bases and J by 7 bases, and 10 bases separated the two germline ends. CDR3 length: 12 residues. CDR3: CASSPLVGTQYF. The CDR3 nucleotides read TGTGCCAGCAGCCCTTTGGTAGGGACCCAGTACTTC.

The chain has TRBV5-1 and TRBJ1-1; D is unclear. Trimming stripped 1 base from V and 3 bases from J, with 10 bases between. CDR1 is SGHRS and CDR2 is YFSETQ in the germline V gene. This CDR3 comprises 14 residues. CDR3 nucleotides: TGCGCCAGCAGCTTGAGACCGTTTGACACTGAAGCTTTCTTT. Amino acid sequence: CASSLRPFDTEAFF.

The sample holds one count of this clone. The chain is built from TRBV19 and TRBJ1-5, with TRBD1 matching over 8 bases. The V segment lost 6 bases and the J segment 1 base; nucleotides outside the gene matches: 2. The CDR3 totals 14 residues. Germline assignment: CDR1 LNHDA and CDR2 SQIVND (reference sequence). As DNA, the CDR3 is TGTGCCAGTAGCCGGACAGGGAGCAATCAGCCCCAGCATTTT. It encodes CASSRTGSNQPQHF. Supplemented by reference TRBV19 and TRBJ1-5, the full variable domain reads DGGITQSPKYLFRKEGQNVTLSCEQNLNHDAMYWYRQDPGQGLRLIYYSQIVNDFQKGDIAEGYSVSREKKESFPLTVTSAQKNPTAFYLCASSRTGSNQPQHFGDGTRLSIL.

The rearrangement uses TRBV13 and TRBJ2-7; 7 bases match TRBD1. The ends lost 5 bases at V and 3 bases at J; junction bases unmatched: 7. The CDR3 is made up of 14 amino acids. The V gene's germline CDR1 is PRHDT and CDR2 FYEKMQ (reference sequence). The CDR3 sequence: CASSPRTGVYEQYF. The CDR3 region has the DNA TGTGCCAGCAGCCCACGGACAGGCGTCTACGAGCAGTACTTC.

The chain carries TRBV6-5 and TRBJ2-2; no firm D call. Germline CDR1 is MNHEY and CDR2 is SVGAGI. Trimming took off 7 bases at V and 1 base at J, with 10 bases between the two ends. CDR3 size: 14 residues. The CDR3 reads CASNFERNTGELFF. DNA for the CDR3: TGTGCCAGCAACTTCGAACGGAACACCGGGGAGCTGTTTTTT.

This clone was seen a few times. The chain combines TRBV7-9 with TRBJ2-7; 10 bases line up with TRBD2. Trimming at V came to 2 bases and at J to 1 base, leaving 8 bases not matched to a gene. Germline V gene data show CDR1 as SEHNR and CDR2 as FQNEAQ (reference sequence). This CDR3 spans 17 amino acids. CDR3 amino acids: CASSLQSGLAESYEQYF. The CDR3 DNA reads TGTGCCAGCAGCTTACAATCCGGACTAGCGGAATCCTACGAGCAGTACTTC.